The source of this T cell receptor (beta chain) is a study of tumor-infiltrating lymphocytes in primary liver carcinoma. About the research overall: Those enrolled were patients of both sexes, who were aged 30 to 69 years. Sequenced samples came back with roughly 3.5 to 8 million productive TCRbeta reads, and the counts looked alike across tissue types.

Starting from 500 ng of total RNA, TCR beta cDNA was produced with a primer in the constant region. Nested multiplex PCR, run for three rounds with slightly modified ARM-PCR, yielded TCR beta libraries. PCR rounds one and two used TRBV1-TRBV30 forward primers with a C-beta reverse primer for around 11 cycles each. Each CDR3 protein gets one entry after TCRdb re-called the multiplex PCR reads with MiXCR. The profile shows 150,000 to 200,000 distinct CDR3 sequences, 50% to 75% of them singletons. Points on this clonotype: Its target is unknown. The conserved final phenylalanine or tryptophan is absent from the CDR3, which likely points to a read error.

Germline lookup yields CDR1 SGHAT and CDR2 FQNNGV. The CDR3 length is 16 residues. Findings of the study overall: Blood trailed tumors significantly in top-250-clone fraction (p = 0.039).

Alongside blood RNA obtained from unsorted whole blood, germline DNA was also extracted. Presurgery, 4 to 4.5 milliliters of peripheral blood were collected. The sequenced material came from peripheral blood. This clonotype was obtained from a man between 40 and 49 years old with primary liver carcinoma and hepatitis B virus infection. The V call is TRBV11-2, the J call TRBJ1-1, with D possibly TRBD1 on 5 matching bases. CDR3 sequence: CACSFDLGGRVAEAFS. The CDR3 DNA reads TGTGCCTGCAGCTTCGATTTGGGGGGAAGAGTCGCTGAGGCTTTCTCT.